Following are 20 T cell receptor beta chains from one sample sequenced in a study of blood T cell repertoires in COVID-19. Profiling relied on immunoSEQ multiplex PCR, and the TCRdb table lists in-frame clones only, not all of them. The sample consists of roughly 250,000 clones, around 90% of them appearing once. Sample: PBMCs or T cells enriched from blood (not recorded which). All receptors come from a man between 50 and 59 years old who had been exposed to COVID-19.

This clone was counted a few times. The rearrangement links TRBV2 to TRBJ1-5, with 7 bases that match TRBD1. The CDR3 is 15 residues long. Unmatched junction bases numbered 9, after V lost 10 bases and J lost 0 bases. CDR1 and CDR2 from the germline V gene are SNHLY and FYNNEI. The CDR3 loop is CAIRGDTLSNQPQHF. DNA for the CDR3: TGTGCCATCAGGGGGGACACCCTTAGCAATCAGCCCCAGCATTTT.

CDR3 bases: TGTGCCAGCAGTTTCCGGGACAGGGAATCCGGCTACACCTTC. Translation gives CASSFRDRESGYTF. The chain couples TRBV27 to TRBJ1-2; 9 bases fit TRBD1. Germline V CDR1 and CDR2: MNHEY, SMNVEV (reference sequence). Losses at the gene ends were 3 bases for V and 8 bases for J; bases not matched to a gene: 7. This CDR3 region has 14 residues.

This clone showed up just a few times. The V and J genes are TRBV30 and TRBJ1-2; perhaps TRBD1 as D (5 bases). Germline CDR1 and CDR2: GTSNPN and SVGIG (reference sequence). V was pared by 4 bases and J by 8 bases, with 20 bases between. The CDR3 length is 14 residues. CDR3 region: CAWNVLSRGGGYTF. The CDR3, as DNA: TGTGCCTGGAATGTCCTCTCTAGGGGTGGCGGCTACACCTTC. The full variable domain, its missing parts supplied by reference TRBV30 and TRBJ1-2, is SQTIHQWPATLVQPVGSPLSLECTVEGTSNPNLYWYRQAAGRGLQLLFYSVGIGQISSEVPQNLSASRPQDRQFILSSKKLLLSDSGFYLCAWNVLSRGGGYTFGSGTRLTVV.

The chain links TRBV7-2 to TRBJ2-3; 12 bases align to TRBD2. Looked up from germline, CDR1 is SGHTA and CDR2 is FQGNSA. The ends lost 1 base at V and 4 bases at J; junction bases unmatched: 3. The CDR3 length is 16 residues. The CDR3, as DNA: TGTGCCAGCAGCTTAGAGCCTAGCGGGGGGGCAGATACGCAGTATTTT. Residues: CASSLEPSGGADTQYF.

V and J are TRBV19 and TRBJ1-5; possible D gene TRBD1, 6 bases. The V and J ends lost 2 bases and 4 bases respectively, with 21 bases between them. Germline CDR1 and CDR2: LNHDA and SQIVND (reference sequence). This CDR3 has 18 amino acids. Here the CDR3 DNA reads TGTGCCAGTAGTATATCACGGGGGGACACCCGAAAAAATCAGCCCCAGCATTTT. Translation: CASSISRGDTRKNQPQHF.

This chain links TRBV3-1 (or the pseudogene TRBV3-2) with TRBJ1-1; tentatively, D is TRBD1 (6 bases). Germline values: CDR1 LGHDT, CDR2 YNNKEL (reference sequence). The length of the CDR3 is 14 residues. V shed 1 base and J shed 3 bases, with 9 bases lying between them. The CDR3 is CASSQVPGDTEAFF. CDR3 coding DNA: TGTGCCAGCAGCCAAGTTCCAGGGGACACTGAAGCTTTCTTT.

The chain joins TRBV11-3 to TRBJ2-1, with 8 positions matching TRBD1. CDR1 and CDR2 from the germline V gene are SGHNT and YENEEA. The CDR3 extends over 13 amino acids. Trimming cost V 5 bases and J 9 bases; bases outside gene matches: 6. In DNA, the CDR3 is TGTGCCAGCAGCCGACAGGGGTTTAGTGAGCAGTTCTTC. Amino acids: CASSRQGFSEQFF.

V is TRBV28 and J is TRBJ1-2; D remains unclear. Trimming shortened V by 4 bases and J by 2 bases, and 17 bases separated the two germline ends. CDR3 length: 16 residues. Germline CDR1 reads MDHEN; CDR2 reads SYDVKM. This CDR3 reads CASSSPGGPQNYGYTF. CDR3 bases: TGTGCCAGCAGTTCTCCCGGAGGGCCGCAGAACTATGGCTACACCTTC.

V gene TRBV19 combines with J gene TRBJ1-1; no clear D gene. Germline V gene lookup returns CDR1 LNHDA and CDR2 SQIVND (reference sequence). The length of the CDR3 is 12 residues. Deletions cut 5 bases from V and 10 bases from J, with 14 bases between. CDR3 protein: CASSAGMGRAFF. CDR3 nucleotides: TGTGCCAGTAGTGCGGGTATGGGAAGAGCTTTCTTT.

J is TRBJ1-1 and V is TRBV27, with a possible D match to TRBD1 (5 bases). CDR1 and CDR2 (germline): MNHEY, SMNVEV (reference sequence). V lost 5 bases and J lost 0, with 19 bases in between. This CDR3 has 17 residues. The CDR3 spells CASSPGLSAGLNTEAFF. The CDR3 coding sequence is TGTGCCAGCAGTCCCGGTCTTAGTGCAGGGTTGAACACTGAAGCTTTCTTT.

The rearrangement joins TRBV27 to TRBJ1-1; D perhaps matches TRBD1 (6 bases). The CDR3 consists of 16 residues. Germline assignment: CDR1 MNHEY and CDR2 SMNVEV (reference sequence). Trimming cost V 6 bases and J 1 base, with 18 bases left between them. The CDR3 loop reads CASSPDRKGWNTEAFF. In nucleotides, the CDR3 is TGTGCCAGCAGCCCTGACAGGAAAGGGTGGAACACTGAAGCTTTCTTT.

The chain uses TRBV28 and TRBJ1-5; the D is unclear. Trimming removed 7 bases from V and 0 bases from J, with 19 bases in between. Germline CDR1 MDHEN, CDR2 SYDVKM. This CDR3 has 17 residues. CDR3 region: CASTLIEADNSNQPQHF. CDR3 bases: TGTGCCAGCACCCTTATCGAGGCGGATAATAGCAATCAGCCCCAGCATTTT.

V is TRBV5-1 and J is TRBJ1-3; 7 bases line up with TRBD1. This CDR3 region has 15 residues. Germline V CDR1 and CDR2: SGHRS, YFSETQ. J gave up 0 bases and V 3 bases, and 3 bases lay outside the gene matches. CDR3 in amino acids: CASSSGTASGNTIYF. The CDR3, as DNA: TGCGCCAGCAGCTCAGGGACAGCCTCTGGAAACACCATATATTTT.

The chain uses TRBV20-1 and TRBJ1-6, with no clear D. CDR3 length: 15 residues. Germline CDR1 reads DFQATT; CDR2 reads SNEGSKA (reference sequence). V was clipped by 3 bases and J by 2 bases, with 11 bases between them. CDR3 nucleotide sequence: TGCAGTGCTAGTAGTCACGGGGCCTATAATTCACCCCTCCACTTT. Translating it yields CSASSHGAYNSPLHF.

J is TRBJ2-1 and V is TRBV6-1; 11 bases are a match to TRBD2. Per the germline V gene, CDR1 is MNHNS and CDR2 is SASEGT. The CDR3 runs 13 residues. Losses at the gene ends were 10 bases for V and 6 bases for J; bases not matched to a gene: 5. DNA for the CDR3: TGTGCCACCGGACTAGCGGGCAGCAATGAGCAGTTCTTC. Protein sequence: CATGLAGSNEQFF.

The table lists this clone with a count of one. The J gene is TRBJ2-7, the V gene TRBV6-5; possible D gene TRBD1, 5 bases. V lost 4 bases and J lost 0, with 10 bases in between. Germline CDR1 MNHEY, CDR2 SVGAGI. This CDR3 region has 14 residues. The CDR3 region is CASSSDRSSYEQYF. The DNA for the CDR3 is TGTGCCAGCAGTTCTGACAGATCCTCCTACGAGCAGTACTTC.

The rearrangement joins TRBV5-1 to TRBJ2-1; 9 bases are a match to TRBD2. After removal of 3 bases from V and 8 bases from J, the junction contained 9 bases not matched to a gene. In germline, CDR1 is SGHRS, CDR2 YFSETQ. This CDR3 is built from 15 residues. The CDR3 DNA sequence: TGCGCCAGCAGCTCATTAGCGGGAGTGTCCGATGAGCAGTTCTTC. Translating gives CASSSLAGVSDEQFF. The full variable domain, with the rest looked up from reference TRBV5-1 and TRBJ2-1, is KAGVTQTPRYLIKTRGQQVTLSCSPISGHRSVSWYQQTPGQGLQFLFEYFSETQRNKGNFPGRFSGRQFSNSRSEMNVSTLELGDSALYLCASSSLAGVSDEQFFGPGTRLTVL.

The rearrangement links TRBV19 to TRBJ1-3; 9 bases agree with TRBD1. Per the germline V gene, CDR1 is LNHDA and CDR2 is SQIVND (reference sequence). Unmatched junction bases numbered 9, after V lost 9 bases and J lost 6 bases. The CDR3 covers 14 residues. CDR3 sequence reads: CASSRDRAENTIYF. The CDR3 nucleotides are TGTGCCAGCTCCCGGGACAGGGCAGAAAACACCATATATTTT.

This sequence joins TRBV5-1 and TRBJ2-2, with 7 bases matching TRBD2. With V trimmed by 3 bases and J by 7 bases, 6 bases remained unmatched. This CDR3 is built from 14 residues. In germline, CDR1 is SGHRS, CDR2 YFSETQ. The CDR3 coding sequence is TGCGCCAGCAGCTCTAGACTAGCCGTCGGGGAGCTGTTTTTT. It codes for CASSSRLAVGELFF.

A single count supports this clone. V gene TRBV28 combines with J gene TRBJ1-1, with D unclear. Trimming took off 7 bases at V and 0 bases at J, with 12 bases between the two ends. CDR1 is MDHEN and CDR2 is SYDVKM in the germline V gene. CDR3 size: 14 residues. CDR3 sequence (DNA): TGTGCCAGCAAGCGAGGAGACCTGAACACTGAAGCTTTCTTT. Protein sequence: CASKRGDLNTEAFF.